This T cell receptor beta chain was identified in a study of blood T cells in healthy people across ages (dated by TCRdb to the mid-2010s). Broadly, across the study: In model experiments, roughly one uniquely barcoded TCR beta cDNA molecule per two T cells was captured by template switching. Age-related changes in TCR beta repertoire diversity were measured in the study by deep sequencing normalized with unique cDNA molecular identifiers. The donors were divided into four age groups: young (average approximately 15 years), middle-aged (approximately 39), aged (approximately 62) and long-lived (around 80). To avoid experimental bias, donors of different ages were spread randomly across the sequencing lanes. Using the same blood draw, the study looked at two additional independent replicas of 1 million unique cDNA reads for two donors, one aged 18 to 30 and the other aged 80 or older.

Systemically healthy Caucasian individuals from Russia, about 38 in total and aged about 6 to 100 years, were included as donors. Each donor gave about 9.7 milliliters of peripheral blood, drawn into EDTA-treated Vacutainer tubes. PBMCs were isolated by Ficoll-Paque density-gradient centrifugation, with at least 6.5 million obtained per sample. Total RNA, at least 6 micrograms per sample, was extracted from PBMCs with Trizol reagent. Naive CD45RAhigh/CD27high T cell percentages were measured by flow cytometry on a PBMC aliquot from every donor. To prepare the library, 5' RACE was applied. The run used an Illumina HiSeq 2500. A second about 7 to 11 cycle PCR used a sample-barcoded 5' primer and a J-beta primer mix. A unique molecular identifier was introduced onto each TCR beta cDNA molecule by a template-switch 5' adaptor carrying 12 random nucleotides. At least 2.5 million CDR3-containing paired-end reads were obtained from each sample. The Mint cDNA synthesis kit, primed by a TRBC-specific oligonucleotide, was used to synthesize first-strand cDNA from all RNA. Following uracil-DNA glycosylase treatment, all cDNA underwent a first 18-cycle PCR with the universal primers M1SS and BC2_uni_R. Per the source publication's procedure: For normalization, 1 million high-quality reads, each with a distinct molecular identifier, were randomly selected from each sample. Instead of being binned into consensus sequences, reads that shared molecular identifiers were thrown out. MiTCR, run with a Q25 quality threshold and the strictest error-elimination algorithm, handled CDR3 identification, clonotype clustering and error correction. A nonparametric unseen species model using Euler transformation provided a lower-bound estimate of total TCR beta diversity. TCRdb itself trimmed the public reads at Q25 with fastp, ran MiXCR and retained productive beta chains. Here each entry gathers all rows of one CDR3 protein and keeps the most common genes and DNA. The V and J calls follow TCRdb's processing rather than the paper's. A total of about 1.5 million distinct CDR3 sequences appear in this sample, 42% of them only once. Of the sample, roughly 8.2% is held by the ten largest clones.

Trimming leaves V shorter by 6 bases and J shorter by 6 bases, with the junction holding 5 bases beyond the gene matches. Via the germline V gene, CDR1 is SQVTM and CDR2 ANQGSEA. The CDR3 numbers 12 residues from cysteine through phenylalanine. The DNA shown is the 36-base CDR3, in frame from base 1. This clonotype was seen a handful of times. The clone's antigen remains unknown. No per-base quality is available; no much larger clone lies one base away. Paper-wide results and their limitations: The CMV infection status of donors was not known, potentially confounding age-related changes in expanded clonotypes. Because profiling used bulk unsorted PBMCs, naive and antigen-experienced compartments could not be compared conclusively. Observed TCR beta diversity per million T cells fell roughly linearly with age, and a significant reduction was already apparent by age about 43. There was a strong correlation between observed TCR beta diversity and the percentage of naive T cells measured by flow cytometry. Estimates of total diversity from one million sequenced T cells were regarded as lower bounds and underestimates. Compared with the aged group, the long-lived group had more naive CD4+ T cells, fewer expanded clones and increased TCR diversity, suggesting age selection.

This clonotype was obtained from a woman aged 18-29 years in good health. The chain links TRBV29-1 with TRBJ2-1; 7 bases in between match TRBD1. The material sequenced was blood. The CDR3 loop reads CSVTTGVNEQFF. The nucleotide sequence reads as follows: TGCAGCGTAACCACAGGGGTCAATGAGCAGTTCTTC.